The entry below describes one T cell receptor beta chain. Its specificity is not known. The data were taken from a study of cytomegalovirus exposure and HLA in healthy donors. 13 Jbeta primers and 60 Vbeta primers were used for the PCR. Method: immunoSEQ multiplex PCR; TCRdb's copy keeps in-frame clones and lacks some. Among about 150,000 clones listed, around 82% were seen once. Study-wide points: Later analysis found that TCR beta chains associated with HLA were more clonally expanded than other, equally common chains. TCR association rates varied by HLA locus in a later analysis, with DRB1 highest and HLA-C lowest. The authors enumerated 150 to 200 TCR beta chains as linked to cytomegalovirus.

The V end was cut by 6 bases, the J end by 0 bases, with 14 bases between. Looked up from germline, CDR1 is MDHEN and CDR2 is SYDVKM. This CDR3 contains 16 residues. The sequence came from a woman aged 40-49 years in good health and CMV-seropositive. The sequenced material came from PBMCs. V is TRBV28 and J is TRBJ2-2, with a tentative D call TRBD1 (5 bases). CDR3 loop: CASRLFRTPNTGELFF. Here the CDR3 DNA reads TGTGCCAGCAGGCTTTTTAGGACACCGAACACCGGGGAGCTGTTTTTT.